Below, one T cell receptor beta chain is given with its context. Mixed chimerism was transient after nonmyeloablative marrow transplants from related graft donors. Assay: immunoSEQ multiplex PCR; the TCRdb copy retains only in-frame clones and omits some. In the table there are about 50,000 clones, approximately 90% of which are singletons. These data originate in a study of Tregs in tolerant kidney transplant recipients. Sequencing used CD8+ T cells from blood (PBMCs), obtained 12 months after the transplant. The TCR sequence derives from a human patient who received a combined kidney and bone marrow transplant. A subset of T cells may come from the graft donor.

In nucleotides, the CDR3 is TGTGCCAGCAGTGACAACGCAGGGAAGCCCTGGGGCGAGCAGTACTTC. It codes for CASSDNAGKPWGEQYF. This sequence joins TRBV6-4 and TRBJ2-7, with a possible D match to TRBD1 (5 bases). Germline V gene lookup returns CDR1 MRHNA and CDR2 SNTAGT. The CDR3 totals 16 residues. Trimming took off 2 bases at V and 6 bases at J, with 20 bases between the two ends.